Below are 10 T cell receptor beta chains sequenced from a single sample in a study of blood T cell repertoires in COVID-19. Assay used: immunoSEQ multiplex PCR; TCRdb lists only in-frame clones, some missing. The sample contains tens of thousands of clones, nearly 90% of which appear only once. The sequenced material came from peripheral blood. The receptors come from a man aged 50 to 60 with acute or convalescent COVID-19.

The chain uses TRBV6-5 and TRBJ2-3; the match to TRBD2 covers 10 bases. This CDR3 has 14 amino acids. CDR1 and CDR2 from the germline V gene are MNHEY and SVGAGI. With 7 bases clipped from V and 12 bases from J, the junction kept 13 bases outside the gene matches. The CDR3 nucleotides are TGTGCCAGCAAGGGGGCACCTAGCGGGGGCCCCCAGTATTTT. It translates to CASKGAPSGGPQYF.

The V call is TRBV19, the J call TRBJ2-3; 9 nucleotides line up with TRBD2. CDR3 length equals 16 residues. Trimming removed 3 bases from V and 0 bases from J; junction bases left unmatched: 4. The germline V gene has CDR1 LNHDA and CDR2 SQIVND (reference sequence). The CDR3 DNA sequence: TGTGCCAGTAGTATTTGGCGGGAGGGTAGCACAGATACGCAGTATTTT. Its translation: CASSIWREGSTDTQYF. Full variable domain (rest looked up from reference TRBV19 and TRBJ2-3): DGGITQSPKYLFRKEGQNVTLSCEQNLNHDAMYWYRQDPGQGLRLIYYSQIVNDFQKGDIAEGYSVSREKKESFPLTVTSAQKNPTAFYLCASSIWREGSTDTQYFGPGTRLTVL.

The V call is TRBV4-1, the J call TRBJ1-5, with D possibly being TRBD1 (5 bases). The CDR3 runs to 16 residues. From germline, CDR1 is MGHRA and CDR2 YSYEKL. Trimming left V 0 bases short and J 4 bases short, with 13 bases between. The CDR3 region is CASSQEGDFFNQPQHF. The CDR3 DNA sequence: TGCGCCAGCAGCCAAGAAGGGGACTTCTTTAATCAGCCCCAGCATTTT.

The gene calls are TRBV7-2 and TRBJ2-1; TRBD2 agrees at 7 bases. The trim removed 6 bases at V and 6 bases at J, leaving 11 bases unmatched. Germline V lookup: CDR1 SGHTA, CDR2 FQGNSA. CDR3 size: 15 residues. The CDR3 DNA sequence: TGTGCCAGCAGTACTCATGGGGGGGGGAGCAATGAGCAGTTCTTC. Translating it yields CASSTHGGGSNEQFF.

The V call is TRBV28, the J call TRBJ1-5, with D unresolved. From germline, CDR1 is MDHEN and CDR2 SYDVKM. V was pared by 7 bases and J by 9 bases, with 13 bases between. The CDR3 is made up of 12 amino acids. The DNA for the CDR3 is TGTGCCAGCACGAAAATGACGGGGCCCCAGCATTTT. Amino acids: CASTKMTGPQHF.

The rearrangement uses TRBV20-1 and TRBJ2-7; D unclear. The V and J ends lost 4 bases and 7 bases respectively, with 11 bases between them. Looked up from germline, CDR1 is DFQATT and CDR2 is SNEGSKA (reference sequence). CDR3 length: 11 residues. CDR3 DNA sequence: TGCAGTGCTACCCTAAACGGGGAGCAGTACTTC. Its translation is CSATLNGEQYF.

This clone was recorded a few times. The chain employs TRBV7-8 and TRBJ1-4; 8 bases are shared with TRBD1. The CDR3 runs to 15 residues. Germline V lookup: CDR1 SGHVS, CDR2 FQNEAQ. V gave up 2 bases and J gave up 8 bases; unmatched junction bases: 7. CDR3 coding DNA: TGTGCCAGCAGCTTAATGGGGACAGGAGGGGAAAAACTGTTTTTT. Translating gives CASSLMGTGGEKLFF. The full variable domain, with the rest looked up from reference TRBV7-8 and TRBJ1-4, is GAGVSQSPRYKVAKRGQDVALRCDPISGHVSLFWYQQALGQGPEFLTYFQNEAQLDKSGLPSDRFFAERPEGSVSTLKIQRTQQEDSAVYLCASSLMGTGGEKLFFGSGTQLSVL.

This chain links TRBV6-6 with TRBJ2-1; possibly TRBD2 for D (6 bases). CDR1 MNHNY and CDR2 SVGAGI come from the germline V gene (reference sequence). Trimming cost V 6 bases and J 8 bases, with 14 bases left between them. There are 13 residues in the CDR3. The CDR3, as DNA: TGTGCCAGCAGCTCAGCCTGGGGGGATGAGCAGTTCTTC. Amino acid sequence: CASSSAWGDEQFF.

V and J are TRBV2 and TRBJ2-5; 12 bases are shared with TRBD2. The junction had 6 bases not matched to a gene; V was cut back by 9 bases and J by 4 bases. The CDR3 has 14 residues. The V gene's germline CDR1 is SNHLY and CDR2 FYNNEI. DNA for the CDR3: TGTGCCAGTCTAGCGGGAGGGCCGCGAGAGACCCAGTACTTC. The encoded protein is CASLAGGPRETQYF.

The CDR3 nucleotides are TGCAGTGCTAGTTCGCAGCGCTACGAGCAGTACTTC. Amino acid sequence: CSASSQRYEQYF. The rearrangement uses TRBV20-1 and TRBJ2-7; D is uncertain. V dropped 3 bases and J dropped 3 bases, with 9 bases sitting between them. Germline loops: CDR1 DFQATT, CDR2 SNEGSKA (reference sequence). CDR3 length equals 12 residues.